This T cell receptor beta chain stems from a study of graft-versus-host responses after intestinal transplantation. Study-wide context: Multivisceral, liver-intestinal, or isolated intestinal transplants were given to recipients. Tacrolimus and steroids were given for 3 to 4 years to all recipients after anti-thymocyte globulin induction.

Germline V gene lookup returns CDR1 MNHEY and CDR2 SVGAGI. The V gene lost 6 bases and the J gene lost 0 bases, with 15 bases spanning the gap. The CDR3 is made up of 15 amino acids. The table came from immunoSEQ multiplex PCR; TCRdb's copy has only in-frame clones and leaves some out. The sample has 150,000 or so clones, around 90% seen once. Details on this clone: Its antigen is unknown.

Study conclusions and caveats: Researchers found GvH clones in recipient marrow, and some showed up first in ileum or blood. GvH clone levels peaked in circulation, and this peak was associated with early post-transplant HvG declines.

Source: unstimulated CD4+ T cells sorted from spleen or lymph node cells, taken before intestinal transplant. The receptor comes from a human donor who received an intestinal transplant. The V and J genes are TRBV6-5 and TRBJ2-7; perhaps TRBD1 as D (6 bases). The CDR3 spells CASSLQGPSSYEQYF. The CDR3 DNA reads TGTGCCAGCAGCCTCCAGGGGCCCAGCTCCTACGAGCAGTACTTC.